Detailed here is one T cell receptor beta chain. The data belong to a study of blood T cells in healthy people across ages. A second PCR of about 6 to 11 cycles used a sample-barcoded 5' primer and a J-beta primer mix. MiXCR, run by TCRdb on the 5' RACE reads, gives a single entry per CDR3 protein. The table includes around 800,000 distinct CDR3 sequences, about 45% detected once. This TCR came from an elderly man in good health. Sequenced material: blood.

The CDR3 coding sequence is TGTGCCAGCAGCGTCGGGACTAGCGGGGGATTCCAAGAGACCCAGTACTTC. Its protein product is CASSVGTSGGFQETQYF. This chain uses TRBV9 with TRBJ2-5, with TRBD2 matching 14 bases. V lost 2 bases, J lost 1 base, and 4 bases stayed unmatched. CDR3 size: 17 residues. Germline-derived CDR1 and CDR2 are SGDLS and YYNGEE. Using reference TRBV9 and TRBJ2-5 for the parts outside the CDR3, the full variable domain is DSGVTQTPKHLITATGQRVTLRCSPRSGDLSVYWYQQSLDQGLQFLIQYYNGEERAKGNILERFSAQQFPDLHSELNLSSLELGDSALYFCASSVGTSGGFQETQYFGPGTRLLVL.